This T cell receptor beta chain was observed in a study of blood T cell repertoires in COVID-19. In the study overall: PBMCs, B-cell-depleted T cells, or T cells provided the cDNA or gDNA that made up the material.

V was shortened by 1 base and J by 4 bases, with 7 bases between the two germline ends. The CDR3 has 13 amino acids. The germline V gene encodes CDR1 SGHVS and CDR2 FQNEAQ. TCRdb's table, derived via immunoSEQ multiplex PCR, lists solely in-frame clones and lacks some. The repertoire has under 200,000 clones, approximately 83% of them found once; the top ten carry under 15%. This rearrangement joins TRBV7-8 to TRBJ1-2; D is uncertain. This TCR came from a woman in her sixties or seventies who had recovered from COVID-19. Sequenced: PBMCs or T cells enriched from blood (not recorded which). In nucleotides, the CDR3 is TGTGCCAGCAGCTTAGTTACCAGCTATGGCTACACCTTC. This sequence encodes CASSLVTSYGYTF. Full variable domain (outside the CDR3, taken from reference TRBV7-8 and TRBJ1-2): GAGVSQSPRYKVAKRGQDVALRCDPISGHVSLFWYQQALGQGPEFLTYFQNEAQLDKSGLPSDRFFAERPEGSVSTLKIQRTQQEDSAVYLCASSLVTSYGYTFGSGTRLTVV.